The 26 T cell receptor beta chains in this list originate from one sample, sequenced in a study of T cell changes during pregnancy in multiple sclerosis. Profiled with immunoSEQ multiplex PCR; TCRdb holds only in-frame clones, not every one. The sample has about 18,000 clones; over 75% are singletons. The source was CD8+ T cells from peripheral blood mononuclear cells, collected after pregnancy. The source is a female donor with multiple sclerosis, enrolled in a pregnancy study.

This chain joins TRBV13 and TRBJ2-5; TRBD1 might be the D (6 bases). Germline V gene lookup returns CDR1 PRHDT and CDR2 FYEKMQ (reference sequence). The CDR3 contains 13 residues. The ends were cut back, 2 bases at V and 6 bases at J, with 10 bases in the middle. This CDR3 reads CASSLRTAKTQYF. CDR3 DNA: TGTGCCAGCAGCTTAAGGACAGCAAAGACCCAGTACTTC. Combining the CDR3 with reference TRBV13 and TRBJ2-5 gives the whole variable domain AAGVIQSPRHLIKEKRETATLKCYPIPRHDTVYWYQQGPGQDPQFLISFYEKMQSDKGSIPDRFSAQQFSDYHSELNMSSLELGDSALYFCASSLRTAKTQYFGPGTRLLVL.

The genes are TRBV5-6 and TRBJ2-1; possible D gene TRBD1, 5 bases. Germline CDR1 SGHDT, CDR2 YYEEEE. The V gene lost 5 bases and the J gene lost 14 bases, with 20 bases spanning the gap. The CDR3 loop spans 13 amino acids. DNA for the CDR3: TGTGCCAGCAGAGAAGCCCAGGGTTACTCGGAGTTCTTC. Its translation is CASREAQGYSEFF.

This clone was detected once. The V gene is TRBV9, the J gene TRBJ1-2; tentatively, D is TRBD1 (6 bases). The V gene lost 3 bases and the J gene lost 3 bases, with 12 bases spanning the gap. This CDR3 is built from 14 residues. Germline CDR1 SGDLS, CDR2 YYNGEE. DNA of the CDR3: TGTGCCAGCAGCGAGGACAGCGTTGACTATGGCTACACCTTC. As protein: CASSEDSVDYGYTF.

This chain joins TRBV19 and TRBJ1-1; D is perhaps TRBD1 (6 bases). There are 15 residues in the CDR3. Trimming left V 3 bases short and J 0 bases short, with 11 bases between. From germline, CDR1 is LNHDA and CDR2 SQIVND (reference sequence). The CDR3 DNA follows: TGTGCCAGTAGTATCCCAGGGGACGTGAACACTGAAGCTTTCTTT. It yields the protein CASSIPGDVNTEAFF. Looking up the rest from reference TRBV19 and TRBJ1-1 gives the full variable domain: DGGITQSPKYLFRKEGQNVTLSCEQNLNHDAMYWYRQDPGQGLRLIYYSQIVNDFQKGDIAEGYSVSREKKESFPLTVTSAQKNPTAFYLCASSIPGDVNTEAFFGQGTRLTVV.

The V gene is TRBV27, the J gene TRBJ1-6; a possible D gene is TRBD1 (5 bases). V dropped 6 bases and J dropped 0 bases, with 12 bases sitting between them. In germline, CDR1 is MNHEY, CDR2 SMNVEV (reference sequence). This CDR3 spans 16 amino acids. CDR3 nucleotides: TGTGCCAGCAGCGGTGGGGGGAGCTCCTATAATTCACCCCTCCACTTT. Translation: CASSGGGSSYNSPLHF.

The V gene is TRBV7-2, the J gene TRBJ2-7; TRBD2 aligns across 13 bases. Unmatched junction bases numbered 7, after V lost 5 bases and J lost 3 bases. Per germline, CDR1 SGHTA and CDR2 FQGNSA. There are 16 residues in the CDR3. Here the CDR3 DNA reads TGTGCCAGCAGCCTCCTGACTAGCGGGAGGATCTACGAGCAGTACTTC. Translated, it gives CASSLLTSGRIYEQYF.

The chain joins TRBV19 to TRBJ2-7; 7 bases map to TRBD1. The CDR3 has 16 residues. V dropped 6 bases and J dropped 2; count of bases not matched to a gene: 13. Germline values: CDR1 LNHDA, CDR2 SQIVND (reference sequence). CDR3: CASRYSTQGTTYEQYF. Written as DNA, the CDR3 is TGTGCCAGTAGATATTCGACACAGGGGACAACCTACGAGCAGTACTTC.

CDR3 bases: TGTGCCATCGGTGGGGAGGATGGCTACACCTTC. Translating gives CAIGGEDGYTF. V gene TRBV10-3 combines with J gene TRBJ1-2; D uncertain. V shed 8 bases and J shed 6 bases, with 10 bases lying between them. The CDR3 runs to 11 residues. CDR1 is ENHRY and CDR2 is SYGVKD in the germline V gene.

The chain employs TRBV6-4 and TRBJ2-2, with no clear D. Per the germline V gene, CDR1 is MRHNA and CDR2 is SNTAGT. The CDR3 totals 13 residues. Deletions cut 4 bases from V and 0 bases from J, with 3 bases between. The CDR3 DNA sequence: TGTGCCAGCAGTGGTACGAACACCGGGGAGCTGTTTTTT. As protein: CASSGTNTGELFF.

V usage is TRBV6-1 and J usage is TRBJ1-2; D perhaps matches TRBD1 (5 bases). The CDR3 loop spans 13 amino acids. V was cut by 4 bases and J by 6 bases, with 12 bases left in between. Germline CDR1 is MNHNS and CDR2 is SASEGT. The CDR3 region has the DNA TGTGCCAGCAGTGTACAGGAAACCAATGGCTACACCTTC. It specifies CASSVQETNGYTF.

V is TRBV5-1 and J is TRBJ2-3; 9 bases are shared with TRBD2. The germline V gene encodes CDR1 SGHRS and CDR2 YFSETQ. The CDR3 has 15 residues. Trimming cost V 2 bases and J 3 bases; bases outside gene matches: 4. CDR3 sequence reads: CASSFSGRGTDTQYF. As DNA, the CDR3 is TGCGCCAGCAGCTTTAGCGGGAGAGGGACAGATACGCAGTATTTT.

CDR3 amino acids: CASSQDLGGYEQYF. The CDR3 nucleotides read TGCGCCAGCAGCCAAGATCTCGGGGGCTACGAGCAGTACTTC. The V call is TRBV4-3, the J call TRBJ2-7, with D perhaps matching TRBD2 (6 bases). The CDR3 is 14 residues long. The germline CDR1 and CDR2 sequences are LGHNA and YSLEER. Trimming removed 0 bases from V and 3 bases from J, with 9 bases in between.

The chain uses TRBV9 and TRBJ2-3; 11 nucleotides match TRBD2. V shed 3 bases and J 1 base; nucleotides not matched to a gene: 4. The germline V gene has CDR1 SGDLS and CDR2 YYNGEE. The CDR3 length is 16 residues. The CDR3 protein is CASSASGGSRTDTQYF. The CDR3 bases are TGTGCCAGCAGCGCTAGCGGGGGGTCTCGCACAGATACGCAGTATTTT.

This chain connects TRBV7-6 to TRBJ2-2; 12 nucleotides align to TRBD2. Germline loops: CDR1 SGHVS, CDR2 FNYEAQ. V shed 6 bases, J shed 6 bases, and the junction held 8 bases outside the gene matches. This CDR3 comprises 16 residues. The CDR3 coding sequence is TGTGCCAGCAGTTCTTGGACTAGCGGGGCGGCCGGGGAGCTGTTTTTT. The encoded protein is CASSSWTSGAAGELFF.

The chain links TRBV11-3 to TRBJ2-5; a possible D gene is TRBD1 (8 bases). Germline V CDR1 and CDR2: SGHNT, YENEEA. CDR3 length equals 16 residues. V gave up 5 bases and J gave up 4 bases, with 20 bases separating them. The CDR3 DNA is TGTGCCAGCAGCCCCCGGACAGGGAGGGATTCAGAGACCCAGTACTTC. This translates into CASSPRTGRDSETQYF.

This clone was seen a single time. The chain couples TRBV27 to TRBJ2-2, with D perhaps TRBD2 (6 bases). The CDR3 loop spans 14 amino acids. CDR1 and CDR2 (germline): MNHEY, SMNVEV (reference sequence). V was trimmed by 6 bases and J by 8 bases, leaving 16 bases between them. The CDR3 region is CASSPVEGPGELFF. The DNA of the CDR3 is TGTGCCAGCAGCCCCGTGGAGGGCCCAGGGGAGCTGTTTTTT.

The chain recombines TRBV6-4 with TRBJ2-3, with D possibly TRBD2 on 6 matching bases. V was cut by 0 bases and J by 4 bases, with 14 bases left in between. Germline CDR1 MRHNA, CDR2 SNTAGT. CDR3 length: 16 residues. CDR3 sequence (DNA): TGTGCCAGCAGTGACTCTAAGGGTGGAGGGCCAGATACGCAGTATTTT. Translation gives CASSDSKGGGPDTQYF.

The J gene is TRBJ1-4, the V gene TRBV27; maybe TRBD1 (5 bases). The germline V and J ends were trimmed by 6 bases and 5 bases, with 10 bases remaining between them. This CDR3 contains 13 residues. CDR1 and CDR2 from the germline V gene are MNHEY and SMNVEV (reference sequence). The CDR3, as DNA: TGTGCCAGCAGAGGACACGACAATGAAAAACTGTTTTTT. Translation: CASRGHDNEKLFF.

This chain links TRBV11-3 with TRBJ2-2; the match to TRBD2 covers 7 bases. Looked up from germline, CDR1 is SGHNT and CDR2 is YENEEA. V lost 5 bases, J lost 6 bases, and 6 bases stayed unmatched. The CDR3 consists of 14 residues. The CDR3 here is CASSPGLVAGELFF. CDR3 nucleotides: TGTGCCAGCAGCCCAGGACTAGTGGCCGGGGAGCTGTTTTTT. Full variable domain (outside the CDR3, taken from reference TRBV11-3 and TRBJ2-2): EAGVVQSPRYKIIEKKQPVAFWCNPISGHNTLYWYLQNLGQGPELLIRYENEEAVDDSQLPKDRFSAERLKGVDSTLKIQPAELGDSAVYLCASSPGLVAGELFFGEGSRLTVL.

This chain links TRBV5-1 with TRBJ2-2; D may be TRBD1 (6 bases). The CDR3 is 16 amino acids. Per germline, CDR1 SGHRS and CDR2 YFSETQ. The germline V and J ends were trimmed by 0 bases and 0 bases, with 9 bases remaining between them. This CDR3 is CASSLVDSPNTGELFF. CDR3 in DNA: TGCGCCAGCAGCTTGGTGGACAGCCCGAACACCGGGGAGCTGTTTTTT.

This clone was recorded many times. The V gene is TRBV7-3, the J gene TRBJ1-1; D unresolved. V was shortened by 1 base and J by 2 bases, with 5 bases between the two germline ends. CDR3 length equals 13 residues. Germline CDR1 reads SGHTA; CDR2 reads FQGTGA. The CDR3 sequence is CASSLNTNTEAFF. CDR3 DNA sequence: TGTGCCAGCAGCTTAAACACCAACACTGAAGCTTTCTTT. The variable domain in full, completed from reference TRBV7-3 and TRBJ1-1, reads GAGVSQTPSNKVTEKGKYVELRCDPISGHTALYWYRQSLGQGPEFLIYFQGTGAADDSGLPNDRFFAVRPEGSVSTLKIQRTERGDSAVYLCASSLNTNTEAFFGQGTRLTVV.

Here the CDR3 DNA reads TGTGCCAGCAGTTATCTAATCACAGATACGCAGTATTTT. This encodes CASSYLITDTQYF. This chain uses TRBV28 with TRBJ2-3; D unresolved. Trimming pared 4 bases from V and 2 bases from J, leaving 7 bases between. Germline loops: CDR1 MDHEN, CDR2 SYDVKM. The CDR3 runs 13 residues.

This chain connects TRBV7-9 to TRBJ2-7; 10 positions agree with TRBD1. The CDR3 spans 16 residues. The germline V gene has CDR1 SEHNR and CDR2 FQNEAQ (reference sequence). The V gene end was trimmed by 6 bases and the J gene end by 5 bases; junction bases not matched to a gene: 13. CDR3 DNA: TGTGCCAGCAGTTTATCTAAGGACAGGGGGTTCGACGAGCAGTACTTC. This gives the protein CASSLSKDRGFDEQYF. Looking up the rest from reference TRBV7-9 and TRBJ2-7 gives the full variable domain: DTGVSQNPRHKITKRGQNVTFRCDPISEHNRLYWYRQTLGQGPEFLTYFQNEAQLEKSRLLSDRFSAERPKGSFSTLEIQRTEQGDSAMYLCASSLSKDRGFDEQYFGPGTRLTVT.

The chain joins TRBV18 to TRBJ2-7; D may be TRBD2 (6 bases). V was pared by 3 bases and J by 0 bases, with 15 bases between. Germline V CDR1 and CDR2: KGHSH, LQKENI. The CDR3 runs 16 residues. The CDR3 sequence: CASSPESGAPSYEQYF. CDR3 bases: TGTGCCAGCTCACCGGAATCGGGAGCCCCCTCCTACGAGCAGTACTTC.

The CDR3 here is CASNLDRYNSPLHF. The CDR3 DNA sequence: TGTGCCAGCAATCTGGACAGATATAATTCACCCCTCCACTTT. The gene calls are TRBV6-6 and TRBJ1-6, with D possibly matching TRBD1 (6 bases). The CDR3 covers 14 residues. In germline, CDR1 is MNHNY, CDR2 SVGAGI (reference sequence). Trimming pared 7 bases from V and 4 bases from J, leaving 11 bases between.

V usage is TRBV19 and J usage is TRBJ1-2, with 7 bases that match TRBD1. Germline V gene sequence: CDR1 LNHDA, CDR2 SQIVND (reference sequence). After removal of 0 bases from V and 3 bases from J, the junction contained 16 bases not matched to a gene. The CDR3 extends over 19 amino acids. For the CDR3, the DNA is TGTGCCAGTAGTATAGATCGGTACATGGCAGGGGGTTTGGACTATGGCTACACCTTC. Amino acids: CASSIDRYMAGGLDYGYTF.